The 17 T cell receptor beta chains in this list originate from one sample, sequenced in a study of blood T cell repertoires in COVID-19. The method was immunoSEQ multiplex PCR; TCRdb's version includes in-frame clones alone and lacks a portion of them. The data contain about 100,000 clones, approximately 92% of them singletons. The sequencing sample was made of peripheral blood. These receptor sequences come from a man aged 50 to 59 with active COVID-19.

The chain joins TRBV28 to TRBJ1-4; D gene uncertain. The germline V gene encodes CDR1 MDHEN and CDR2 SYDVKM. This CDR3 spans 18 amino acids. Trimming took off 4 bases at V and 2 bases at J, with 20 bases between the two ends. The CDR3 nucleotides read TGTGCCAGCAGTTCCACCGTAGGGCTAGGGAGGACTAATGAAAAACTGTTTTTT. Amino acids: CASSSTVGLGRTNEKLFF.

CDR3 DNA: TGTGCCAGCAGCCCGTCCACCCGGGGGGATACGCAGTATTTT. Its protein product is CASSPSTRGDTQYF. V and J are TRBV7-3 and TRBJ2-3; D possibly corresponds to TRBD2 (6 bases). Trimming shortened V by 5 bases and J by 6 bases, and 15 bases separated the two germline ends. The CDR3 spans 14 residues. Germline CDR1 reads SGHTA; CDR2 reads FQGTGA.

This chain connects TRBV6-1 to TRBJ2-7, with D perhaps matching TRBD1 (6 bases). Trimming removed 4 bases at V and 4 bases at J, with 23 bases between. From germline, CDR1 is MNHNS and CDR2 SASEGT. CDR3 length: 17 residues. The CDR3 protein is CASSAPRRGRGPYEQYF. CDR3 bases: TGTGCCAGCAGTGCCCCCCGCCGAGGCAGGGGACCGTACGAGCAGTACTTC.

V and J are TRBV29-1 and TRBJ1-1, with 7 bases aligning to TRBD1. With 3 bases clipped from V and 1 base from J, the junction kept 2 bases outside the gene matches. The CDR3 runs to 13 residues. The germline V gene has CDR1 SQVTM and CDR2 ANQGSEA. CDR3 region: CSVEGTANTEAFF. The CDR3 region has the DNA TGCAGCGTTGAGGGGACAGCGAACACTGAAGCTTTCTTT. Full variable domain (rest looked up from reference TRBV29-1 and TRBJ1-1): SAVISQKPSRDICQRGTSLTIQCQVDSQVTMMFWYRQQPGQSLTLIATANQGSEATYESGFVIDKFPISRPNLTFSTLTVSNMSPEDSSIYLCSVEGTANTEAFFGQGTRLTVV.

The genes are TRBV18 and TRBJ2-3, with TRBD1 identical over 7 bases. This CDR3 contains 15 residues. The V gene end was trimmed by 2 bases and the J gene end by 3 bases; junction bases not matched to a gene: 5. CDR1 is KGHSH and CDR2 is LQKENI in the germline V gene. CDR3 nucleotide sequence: TGTGCCAGCTCACCAGGGACAGTGGGAACAGATACGCAGTATTTT. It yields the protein CASSPGTVGTDTQYF.

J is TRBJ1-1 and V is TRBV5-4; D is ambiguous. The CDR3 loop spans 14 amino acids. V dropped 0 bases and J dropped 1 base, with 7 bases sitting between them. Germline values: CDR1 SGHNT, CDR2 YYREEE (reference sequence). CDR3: CASSLEQKNTEAFF. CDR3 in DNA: TGTGCCAGCAGCTTGGAACAGAAGAACACTGAAGCTTTCTTT.

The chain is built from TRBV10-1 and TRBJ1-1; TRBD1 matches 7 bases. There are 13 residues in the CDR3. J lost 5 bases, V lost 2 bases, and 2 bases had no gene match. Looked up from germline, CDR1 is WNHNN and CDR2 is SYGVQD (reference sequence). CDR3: CASSEAGGTEAFF. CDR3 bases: TGCGCCAGCAGTGAGGCAGGGGGGACTGAAGCTTTCTTT.

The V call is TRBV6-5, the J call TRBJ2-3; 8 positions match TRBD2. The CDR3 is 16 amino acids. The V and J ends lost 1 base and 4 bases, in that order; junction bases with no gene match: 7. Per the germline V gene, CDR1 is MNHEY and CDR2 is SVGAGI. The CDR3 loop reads CASSYWTSGSPDTQYF. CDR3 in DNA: TGTGCCAGCAGTTACTGGACCAGCGGGAGCCCAGATACGCAGTATTTT.

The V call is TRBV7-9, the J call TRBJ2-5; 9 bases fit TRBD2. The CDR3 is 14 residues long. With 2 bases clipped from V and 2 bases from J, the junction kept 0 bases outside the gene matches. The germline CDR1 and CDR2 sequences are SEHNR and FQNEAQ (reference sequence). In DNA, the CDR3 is TGTGCCAGCAGCTTAAGCGGGAGGCAAGAGACCCAGTACTTC. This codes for CASSLSGRQETQYF.

CDR3: CASSLPGQNYGYTF. Written as DNA, the CDR3 is TGTGCCAGCAGCCTCCCCGGACAGAACTATGGCTACACCTTC. The J gene is TRBJ1-2, the V gene TRBV28; tentatively, D is TRBD1 (6 bases). The CDR3 consists of 14 residues. Germline V gene data show CDR1 as MDHEN and CDR2 as SYDVKM. Trimming shortened V by 6 bases and J by 2 bases, and 13 bases separated the two germline ends.

CDR3 sequence: CASSSRRDYGYTF. DNA of the CDR3: TGTGCCAGCAGTTCTCGTCGCGACTATGGCTACACCTTC. This rearrangement joins TRBV2 to TRBJ1-2, with D hard to call. The CDR3 covers 13 residues. Per the germline V gene, CDR1 is SNHLY and CDR2 is FYNNEI. The ends were cut back, 5 bases at V and 3 bases at J, with 10 bases in the middle.

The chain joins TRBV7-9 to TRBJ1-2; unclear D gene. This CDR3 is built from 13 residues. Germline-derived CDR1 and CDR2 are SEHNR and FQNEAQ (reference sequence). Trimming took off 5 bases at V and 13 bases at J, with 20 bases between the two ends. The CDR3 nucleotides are TGTGCCAGCAGCCCAGAGACGACGCTCGGGTTCACCTTC. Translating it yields CASSPETTLGFTF. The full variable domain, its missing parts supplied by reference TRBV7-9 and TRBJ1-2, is DTGVSQNPRHKITKRGQNVTFRCDPISEHNRLYWYRQTLGQGPEFLTYFQNEAQLEKSRLLSDRFSAERPKGSFSTLEIQRTEQGDSAMYLCASSPETTLGFTFGSGTRLTVV.

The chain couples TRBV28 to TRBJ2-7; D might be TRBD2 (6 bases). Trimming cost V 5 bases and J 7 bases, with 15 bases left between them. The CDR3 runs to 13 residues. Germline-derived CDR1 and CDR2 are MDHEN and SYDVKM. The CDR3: CASSASATEEQYF. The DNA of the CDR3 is TGTGCCAGCAGTGCTAGCGCCACGGAAGAGCAGTACTTC. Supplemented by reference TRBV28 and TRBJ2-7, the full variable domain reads DVKVTQSSRYLVKRTGEKVFLECVQDMDHENMFWYRQDPGLGLRLIYFSYDVKMKEKGDIPEGYSVSREKKERFSLILESASTNQTSMYLCASSASATEEQYFGPGTRLTVT.

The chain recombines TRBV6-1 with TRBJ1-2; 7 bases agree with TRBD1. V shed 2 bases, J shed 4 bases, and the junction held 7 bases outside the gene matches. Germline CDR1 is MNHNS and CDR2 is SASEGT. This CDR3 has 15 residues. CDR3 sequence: CASSELGGQSYGYTF. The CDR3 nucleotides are TGTGCCAGCAGTGAATTGGGGGGACAGTCCTATGGCTACACCTTC.

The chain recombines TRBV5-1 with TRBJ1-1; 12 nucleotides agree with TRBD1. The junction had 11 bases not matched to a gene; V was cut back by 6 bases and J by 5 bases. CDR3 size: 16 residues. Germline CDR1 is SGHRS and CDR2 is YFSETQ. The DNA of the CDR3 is TGCGCCAGCAATGGGGGGACAGGGGGCGCGGGAACTGAAGCTTTCTTT. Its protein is CASNGGTGGAGTEAFF.

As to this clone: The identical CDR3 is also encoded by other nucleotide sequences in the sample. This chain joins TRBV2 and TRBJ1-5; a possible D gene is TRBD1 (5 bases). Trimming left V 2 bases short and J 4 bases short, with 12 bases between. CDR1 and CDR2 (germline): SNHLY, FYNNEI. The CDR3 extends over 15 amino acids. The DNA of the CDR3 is TGTGCCAGCAGTGAAAGGACGGGGGGAAATCAGCCCCAGCATTTT. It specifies CASSERTGGNQPQHF.

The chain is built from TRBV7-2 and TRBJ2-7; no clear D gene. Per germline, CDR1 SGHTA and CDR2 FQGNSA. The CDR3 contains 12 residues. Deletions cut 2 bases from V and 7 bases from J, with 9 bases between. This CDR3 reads CASSLSLREQYF. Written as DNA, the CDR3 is TGTGCCAGCAGCTTATCTCTCCGGGAGCAGTACTTC.